These T cell receptor beta chains were read from a single sample in a study of CD8+ T cells in alopecia areata. Here immunoSEQ multiplex PCR was the method, and the copy in TCRdb shows in-frame clones only, minus some. The sample carries 60,000 to 65,000 clones, about 40% recorded once. The sample taken for sequencing was NKG2D-low CD8+ T cells sorted from blood. The source is a human donor with alopecia areata. CDR3s include the opening cysteine and the closing phenylalanine or tryptophan. D genes are given only for firm matches. The size entry is marked missing in some rows and otherwise reads once, few, many or a size class.

size	D	V	J	CDR3	DNA
.	.	TRBV7-9	TRBJ2-4	CASSLDGTLAKNIQYF	TGTGCCAGCAGCTTAGATGGGACCCTAGCCAAAAACATTCAGTACTTC
.	.	TRBV15	TRBJ2-7	CATSRTKVHEQYF	TGTGCCACCAGCAGGACAAAGGTCCACGAGCAGTACTTC
.	TRBD2	TRBV25-1	TRBJ2-7	CASSGGGLFSEQYF	TGTGCCAGCAGTGGGGGGGGTTTGTTCAGCGAGCAGTACTTC
.	.	TRBV19	TRBJ1-2	CASSPGTAYGYTF	TGTGCCAGTAGTCCCGGGACGGCCTATGGCTACACCTTC
few	TRBD2	TRBV6-4	TRBJ2-3	CASSDSSGGTDTQYF	TGTGCCAGCAGTGACTCTAGCGGGGGCACAGATACGCAGTATTTT
.	TRBD1	TRBV6-5	TRBJ1-5	CASSYSGGGQPQHF	TGTGCCAGCAGTTACTCAGGGGGCGGGCAGCCCCAGCATTTT
few	TRBD1	TRBV28	TRBJ2-3	CASSWTGPDTQYF	TGTGCCAGCAGTTGGACAGGGCCAGATACGCAGTATTTT
.	TRBD1	TRBV5-1	TRBJ2-7	CASSFGQGDYEQYF	TGCGCCAGCAGCTTCGGACAGGGGGACTACGAGCAGTACTTC
few	.	TRBV15	TRBJ2-3	CATSRRSGTDTQYF	TGTGCCACCAGCAGGAGGTCGGGCACAGATACGCAGTATTTT
.	.	TRBV29-1	TRBJ1-5	CSVSETRNQPQHF	TGCAGCGTGTCCGAAACGAGGAATCAGCCCCAGCATTTT
.	TRBD1	TRBV27	TRBJ1-1	CASSLGTGGNTEAFF	TGTGCCAGCAGTTTGGGGACAGGGGGGAACACTGAAGCTTTCTTT
.	.	TRBV7-9	TRBJ1-2	CASSLASLYGYTF	TGTGCCAGCAGCTTAGCGAGTCTCTATGGCTACACCTTC
.	.	TRBV4-3	TRBJ2-2	CASSVGWYTGELFF	TGCGCCAGCTCCGTAGGGTGGTACACCGGGGAGCTGTTTTTT
.	.	TRBV11-2	TRBJ2-1	CASSLRSDNEQFF	TGTGCCAGCAGCTTGAGGAGTGACAATGAGCAGTTCTTC
.	TRBD2	TRBV10-3	TRBJ2-2	CAISSSGSDTGELFF	TGTGCCATCAGTAGCAGCGGGAGCGACACCGGGGAGCTGTTTTTT
few	TRBD1	TRBV29-1	TRBJ2-7	CSVDQGDYEQYF	TGCAGCGTTGACCAGGGGGACTACGAGCAGTACTTC
.	TRBD1	TRBV14	TRBJ2-5	CASSQATGGWETQYF	TGTGCCAGCAGCCAGGCAACAGGGGGCTGGGAGACCCAGTACTTC
.	TRBD2	TRBV29-1	TRBJ2-5	CSVVRLAGVKEETQYF	TGCAGCGTTGTGAGACTAGCGGGAGTCAAGGAAGAGACCCAGTACTTC
.	.	TRBV7-9	TRBJ2-4	CASSLGSGNIQYF	TGTGCCAGCAGCTTAGGGTCGGGGAACATTCAGTACTTC
few	.	TRBV9	TRBJ2-7	CASSVGHGRRYEQYF	TGTGCCAGCAGCGTAGGCCACGGTAGGAGATACGAGCAGTACTTC
few	.	TRBV29-1	TRBJ2-1	CSAYRVGGDNEQFF	TGCAGCGCCTACAGGGTCGGAGGGGACAATGAGCAGTTCTTC
few	TRBD1	TRBV29-1	TRBJ1-1	CSVPLGGQEAFF	TGCAGCGTCCCCCTGGGGGGACAGGAAGCTTTCTTT
.	.	TRBV6-5	TRBJ1-2	CASREQLSMGGYTF	TGTGCCAGCAGGGAGCAGCTCTCTATGGGAGGCTACACCTTC
once	.	TRBV5-4	TRBJ2-7	CASARGLSANPYEQYF	TGTGCCAGCGCCCGGGGCCTCAGCGCTAACCCATACGAGCAGTACTTC
.	TRBD2	TRBV7-9	TRBJ2-7	CASSSGLALYEQYF	TGCGCCAGCAGCTCGGGACTAGCTCTCTACGAGCAGTACTTC
few	.	TRBV25-1	TRBJ1-6	CASKGRDNSPLHF	TGTGCCAGCAAGGGGAGGGATAATTCACCCCTCCACTTT
.	.	TRBV5-6	TRBJ2-3	CASSLTESSTDTQYF	TGTGCCAGCAGCTTGACCGAGTCTAGCACAGATACGCAGTATTTT
.	.	TRBV15	TRBJ1-5	CATSASGPHQPQHF	TGTGCCACCAGCGCTTCGGGACCCCATCAGCCCCAGCATTTT
.	.	TRBV4-3	TRBJ2-2	CASSQGGLGSLGGGELFF	TGCGCCAGCAGCCAAGGAGGTTTGGGGAGTTTGGGCGGCGGGGAGCTGTTTTTT
.	.	TRBV5-6	TRBJ2-1	CASSFRVSNEQFF	TGTGCCAGCAGCTTTCGAGTCTCCAATGAGCAGTTCTTC
few	TRBD2	TRBV19	TRBJ2-3	CASSLKREGPTDTQYF	TGTGCCAGTAGTCTGAAGCGGGAGGGCCCCACAGATACGCAGTATTTT
.	.	TRBV7-3	TRBJ2-3	CAGLLTGTSPRDTQYF	TGTGCCGGCCTCTTGACGGGGACTTCCCCTCGGGATACGCAGTATTTT
few	.	TRBV7-9	TRBJ2-1	CASRPSTGTSYNEQFF	TGTGCCAGCAGGCCCTCAACAGGAACCTCCTACAATGAGCAGTTCTTC
few	.	TRBV4-2	TRBJ2-7	CASSQEAAAPIPYEQYF	TGTGCCAGCAGCCAAGAAGCTGCCGCCCCTATCCCGTACGAGCAGTACTTC
.	.	TRBV6-6	TRBJ2-3	CASRYRDTQYF	TGTGCCAGCAGATACCGGGACACGCAGTATTTT
few	.	TRBV4-2	TRBJ2-1	CASSHGSLGGEQFF	TGTGCCAGCAGCCATGGATCCTTGGGCGGTGAGCAGTTCTTC
.	TRBD1	TRBV30	TRBJ1-2	CAFLAHRGGYTF	TGTGCCTTCCTCGCCCACAGGGGAGGCTACACCTTC
.	TRBD1	TRBV14	TRBJ2-7	CASSQGTGGWNEQYF	TGTGCCAGCAGCCAAGGGACAGGGGGCTGGAACGAGCAGTACTTC
.	TRBD2	TRBV4-2	TRBJ2-1	CASSDQSGGSSYNEQFF	TGTGCCAGCAGCGATCAAAGCGGGGGGTCCTCCTACAATGAGCAGTTCTTC
.	.	TRBV9	TRBJ2-7	CASSSSRERQYF	TGTGCCAGCAGTTCCTCACGGGAGCGGCAGTACTTC
few	TRBD2	TRBV29-1	TRBJ2-7	CSAVMGLAGEQYF	TGCAGCGCCGTCATGGGACTAGCTGGCGAGCAGTACTTC
.	TRBD2	TRBV30	TRBJ2-7	CAWSVASGSYEQYF	TGTGCCTGGAGTGTAGCTAGCGGGAGCTACGAGCAGTACTTC
few	.	TRBV7-9	TRBJ2-4	CASSLAGGDSKNIQYF	TGTGCCAGCAGCTTAGCCGGAGGGGACAGCAAAAACATTCAGTACTTC
.	.	TRBV29-1	TRBJ2-7	CSVEDLQGGGPYEQYF	TGCAGCGTTGAAGATCTTCAGGGTGGGGGGCCTTACGAGCAGTACTTC
.	.	TRBV29-1	TRBJ2-3	CSVWGRANPADTQYF	TGCAGCGTTTGGGGGCGAGCCAACCCCGCAGATACGCAGTATTTT
.	.	TRBV27	TRBJ2-1	CASSFGNEQFF	TGTGCCAGCAGTTTCGGGAATGAGCAGTTCTTC
few	.	TRBV29-1	TRBJ2-1	CSTYGGVRRTYNEQFF	TGCAGCACCTACGGGGGAGTACGTCGGACCTACAATGAGCAGTTCTTC
.	.	TRBV7-9	TRBJ2-7	CASSLGAYEQYF	TGTGCCAGCAGCTTAGGGGCCTACGAGCAGTACTTC
.	TRBD2	TRBV5-1	TRBJ2-3	CASSLELAGEDTQYF	TGCGCCAGCAGCTTGGAACTAGCGGGAGAGGATACGCAGTATTTT
.	TRBD1	TRBV2	TRBJ1-5	CASSESGGLSNQPQHF	TGTGCCAGCAGTGAATCAGGGGGCCTTAGCAATCAGCCCCAGCATTTT
.	.	TRBV27	TRBJ2-7	CASSARQGRGEQYF	TGTGCCAGCAGTGCCAGACAGGGGAGGGGCGAGCAGTACTTC
.	.	TRBV13	TRBJ2-3	CASSLLDTQYF	TGTGCCAGCAGCTTACTGGATACGCAGTATTTT
.	.	TRBV19	TRBJ1-1	CATALATEAFF	TGTGCCACCGCGCTCGCCACTGAAGCTTTCTTT
.	TRBD1	TRBV28	TRBJ1-2	CASRWGQGEDFDGYTF	TGTGCCAGCAGATGGGGACAGGGCGAGGATTTCGATGGCTACACCTTC
few	.	TRBV29-1	TRBJ2-7	CSVEDHQGTYEQYF	TGCAGCGTTGAAGATCATCAGGGGACCTACGAGCAGTACTTC